The entry below describes one T cell receptor beta chain. Its antigen is as yet unknown. Trimming cost V 4 bases and J 5 bases, with 17 bases left between them. This CDR3 is built from 16 residues. Germline assignment: CDR1 MDHEN and CDR2 SYDVKM. This entry comes from a study of shared clonotypes between healthy human individuals. Study in general: CD8 memory received one plate per donor, CD8 naive two, CD4 memory three and CD4 naive three.

Study-wide findings and caveats: Naive subsets generally exceeded memory subsets in estimated richness. Non-shared clonotypes had lower generation probabilities than those shared by all four donors.

Here immunoSEQ multiplex PCR was the method, and the copy in TCRdb shows in-frame clones only, minus some. This sample carries roughly 1,600,000 clones, approximately 98.5% of them seen once, and the ten largest clones take 0.36%. V and J are TRBV28 and TRBJ1-4; D is unresolved. The sequence derives from a man aged 25 to 40 in good health. The sample consisted of naive CD4+ T cells sorted from blood. Specified subset: CD45RA+ positively selected. CDR3 amino acids: CASSSQMTPVNEKLFF. The CDR3 DNA is TGTGCCAGCAGTTCACAAATGACACCGGTCAATGAAAAACTGTTTTTT.